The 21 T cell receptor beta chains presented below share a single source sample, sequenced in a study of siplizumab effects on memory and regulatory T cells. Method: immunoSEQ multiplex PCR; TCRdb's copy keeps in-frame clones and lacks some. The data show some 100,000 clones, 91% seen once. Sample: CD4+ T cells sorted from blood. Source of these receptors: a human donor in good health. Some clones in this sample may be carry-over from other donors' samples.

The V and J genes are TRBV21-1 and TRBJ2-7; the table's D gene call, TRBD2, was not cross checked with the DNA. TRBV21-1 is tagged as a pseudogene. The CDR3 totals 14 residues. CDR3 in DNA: TGTGCCAGTAGGCTACTTAGGAGTCGACACGAGCAGTACTTC. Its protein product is CASRLLRSRHEQYF.

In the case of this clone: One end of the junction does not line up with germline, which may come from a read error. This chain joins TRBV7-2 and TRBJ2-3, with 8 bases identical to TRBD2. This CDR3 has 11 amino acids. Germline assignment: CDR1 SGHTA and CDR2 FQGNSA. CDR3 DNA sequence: TGTGCCAGCAGCTCTACTATGACTAGCGTTTTT. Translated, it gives CASSSTMTSVF.

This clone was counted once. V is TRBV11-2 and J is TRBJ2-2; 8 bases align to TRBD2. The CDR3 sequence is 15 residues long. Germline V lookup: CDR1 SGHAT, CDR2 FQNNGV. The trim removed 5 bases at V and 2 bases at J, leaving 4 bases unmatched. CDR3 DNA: TGTGCCAGCAGCCCGGGGGGGCTTAACACCGGGGAGCTGTTTTTT. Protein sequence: CASSPGGLNTGELFF. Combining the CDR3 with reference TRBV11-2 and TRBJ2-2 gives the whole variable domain EAGVAQSPRYKIIEKRQSVAFWCNPISGHATLYWYQQILGQGPKLLIQFQNNGVVDDSQLPKDRFSAERLKGVDSTLKIQPAKLEDSAVYLCASSPGGLNTGELFFGEGSRLTVL.

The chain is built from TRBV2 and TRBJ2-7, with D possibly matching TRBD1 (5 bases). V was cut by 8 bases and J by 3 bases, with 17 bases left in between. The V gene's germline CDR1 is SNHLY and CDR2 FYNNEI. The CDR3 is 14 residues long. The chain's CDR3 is CASRGRTLNYEQYF. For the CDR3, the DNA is TGTGCCAGCCGCGGAAGGACATTGAACTACGAGCAGTACTTC.

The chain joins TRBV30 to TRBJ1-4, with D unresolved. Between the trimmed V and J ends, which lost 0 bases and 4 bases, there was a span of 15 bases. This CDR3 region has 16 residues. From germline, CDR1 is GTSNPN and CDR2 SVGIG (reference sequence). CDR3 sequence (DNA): TGTGCCTGGAGTGTTGGGCCTAACAGAGTTAATGAAAAACTGTTTTTT. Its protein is CAWSVGPNRVNEKLFF. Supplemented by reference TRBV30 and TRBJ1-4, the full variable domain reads SQTIHQWPATLVQPVGSPLSLECTVEGTSNPNLYWYRQAAGRGLQLLFYSVGIGQISSEVPQNLSASRPQDRQFILSSKKLLLSDSGFYLCAWSVGPNRVNEKLFFGSGTQLSVL.

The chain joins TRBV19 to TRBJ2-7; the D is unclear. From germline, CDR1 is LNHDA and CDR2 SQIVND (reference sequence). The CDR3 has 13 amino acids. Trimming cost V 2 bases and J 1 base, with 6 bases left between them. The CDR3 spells CASSIKQSYEQYF. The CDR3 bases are TGTGCCAGTAGTATAAAACAGTCCTACGAGCAGTACTTC.

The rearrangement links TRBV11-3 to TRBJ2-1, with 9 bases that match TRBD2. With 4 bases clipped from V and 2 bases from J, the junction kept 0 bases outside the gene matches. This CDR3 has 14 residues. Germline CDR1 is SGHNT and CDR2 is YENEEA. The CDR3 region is CASSSSGTYNEQFF. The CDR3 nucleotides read TGTGCCAGCAGCTCTAGCGGGACCTACAATGAGCAGTTCTTC.

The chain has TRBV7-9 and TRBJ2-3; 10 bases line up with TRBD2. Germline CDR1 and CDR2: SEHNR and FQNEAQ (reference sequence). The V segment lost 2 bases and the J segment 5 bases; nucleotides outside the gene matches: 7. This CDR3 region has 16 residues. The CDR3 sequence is CASSLLLAGVLDTQYF. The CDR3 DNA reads TGTGCCAGCAGCTTACTCCTAGCGGGAGTTCTAGATACGCAGTATTTT.

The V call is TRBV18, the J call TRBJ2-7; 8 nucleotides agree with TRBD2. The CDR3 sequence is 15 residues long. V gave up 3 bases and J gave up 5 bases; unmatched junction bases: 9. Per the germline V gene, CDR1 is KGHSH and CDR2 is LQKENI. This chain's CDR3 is CASSPGRAGEHEQYF. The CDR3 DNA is TGTGCCAGCTCACCTGGGCGAGCGGGAGAGCACGAGCAGTACTTC.

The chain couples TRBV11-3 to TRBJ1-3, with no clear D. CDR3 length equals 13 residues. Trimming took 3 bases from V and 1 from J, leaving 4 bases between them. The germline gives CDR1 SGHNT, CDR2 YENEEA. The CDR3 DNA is TGTGCCAGCAGCTTTTCTTCTGGAAACACCATATATTTT. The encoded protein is CASSFSSGNTIYF.

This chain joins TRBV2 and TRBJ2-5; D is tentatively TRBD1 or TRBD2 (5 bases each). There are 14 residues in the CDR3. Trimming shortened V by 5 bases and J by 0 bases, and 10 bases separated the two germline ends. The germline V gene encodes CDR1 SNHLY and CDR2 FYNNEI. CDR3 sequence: CASSPRDHQETQYF. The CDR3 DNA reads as TGTGCCAGCAGTCCCCGGGACCACCAAGAGACCCAGTACTTC.

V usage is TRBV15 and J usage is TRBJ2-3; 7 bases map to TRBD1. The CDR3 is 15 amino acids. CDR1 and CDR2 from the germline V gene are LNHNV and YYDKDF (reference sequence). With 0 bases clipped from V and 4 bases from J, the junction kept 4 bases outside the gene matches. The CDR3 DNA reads TGTGCCACCAGCAGAGAACGGGACAGACCAGATACGCAGTATTTT. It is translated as CATSRERDRPDTQYF.

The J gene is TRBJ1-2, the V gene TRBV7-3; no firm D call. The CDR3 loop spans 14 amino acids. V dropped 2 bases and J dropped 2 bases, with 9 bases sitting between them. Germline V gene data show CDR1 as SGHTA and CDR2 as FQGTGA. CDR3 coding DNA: TGTGCCAGCAGCTTAGAGGGCAGGAACTATGGCTACACCTTC. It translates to CASSLEGRNYGYTF.

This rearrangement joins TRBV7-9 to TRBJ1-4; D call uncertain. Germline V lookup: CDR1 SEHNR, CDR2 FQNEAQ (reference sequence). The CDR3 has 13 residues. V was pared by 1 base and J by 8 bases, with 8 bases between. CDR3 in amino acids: CASSLVTIEKLFF. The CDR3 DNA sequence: TGTGCCAGCAGCTTAGTGACGATCGAAAAACTGTTTTTT.

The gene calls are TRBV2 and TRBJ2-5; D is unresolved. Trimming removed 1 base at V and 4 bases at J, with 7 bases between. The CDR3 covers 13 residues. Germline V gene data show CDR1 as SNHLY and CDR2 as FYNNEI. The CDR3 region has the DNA TGTGCCAGCAGTGAAGAGAGATTAGAGACCCAGTACTTC. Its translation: CASSEERLETQYF.

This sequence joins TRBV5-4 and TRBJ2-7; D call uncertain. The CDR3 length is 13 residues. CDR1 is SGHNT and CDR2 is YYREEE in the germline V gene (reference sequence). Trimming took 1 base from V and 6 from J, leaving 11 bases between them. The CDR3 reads CASSLFLGSEQYF. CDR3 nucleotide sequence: TGTGCCAGCAGCTTGTTTCTAGGTTCCGAGCAGTACTTC.

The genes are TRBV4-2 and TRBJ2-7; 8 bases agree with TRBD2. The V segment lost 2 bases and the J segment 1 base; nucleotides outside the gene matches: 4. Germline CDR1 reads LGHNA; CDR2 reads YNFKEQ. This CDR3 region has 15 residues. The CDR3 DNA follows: TGTGCCAGCAGCCAAAAATCGGGAGGGTCCTACGAGCAGTACTTC. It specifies CASSQKSGGSYEQYF.

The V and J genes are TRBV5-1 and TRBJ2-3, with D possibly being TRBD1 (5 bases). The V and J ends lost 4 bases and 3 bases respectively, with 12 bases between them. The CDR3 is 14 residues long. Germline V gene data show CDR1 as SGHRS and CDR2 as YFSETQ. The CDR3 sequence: CASSADGATDTQYF. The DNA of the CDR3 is TGCGCCAGCAGCGCCGATGGGGCAACAGATACGCAGTATTTT.

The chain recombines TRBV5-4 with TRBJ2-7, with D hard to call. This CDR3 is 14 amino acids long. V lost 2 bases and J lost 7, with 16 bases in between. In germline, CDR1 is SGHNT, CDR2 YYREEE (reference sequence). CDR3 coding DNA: TGTGCCAGCAGCTTTTTTTCCGGCGGTGGAGAGCAGTACTTC. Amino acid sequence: CASSFFSGGGEQYF.

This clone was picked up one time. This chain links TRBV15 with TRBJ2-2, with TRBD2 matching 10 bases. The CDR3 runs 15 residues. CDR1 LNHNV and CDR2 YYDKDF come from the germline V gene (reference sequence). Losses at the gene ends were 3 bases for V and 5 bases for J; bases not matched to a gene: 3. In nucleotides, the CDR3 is TGTGCCACCAGCAGCCTAGCGGGAGATACCGGGGAGCTGTTTTTT. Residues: CATSSLAGDTGELFF.

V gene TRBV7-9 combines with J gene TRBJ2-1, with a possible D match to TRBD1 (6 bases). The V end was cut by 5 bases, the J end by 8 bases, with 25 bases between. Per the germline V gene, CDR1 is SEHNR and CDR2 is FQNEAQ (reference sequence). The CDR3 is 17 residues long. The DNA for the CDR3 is TGTGCCAGCAGCCGCCCTGTCGTGTCAGGGGCATTGGATGAGCAGTTCTTC. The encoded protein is CASSRPVVSGALDEQFF. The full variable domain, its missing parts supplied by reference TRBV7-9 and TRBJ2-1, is DTGVSQNPRHKITKRGQNVTFRCDPISEHNRLYWYRQTLGQGPEFLTYFQNEAQLEKSRLLSDRFSAERPKGSFSTLEIQRTEQGDSAMYLCASSRPVVSGALDEQFFGPGTRLTVL.